Listed below are T cell receptor beta chains from one sample, sequenced in a study of OX40 agonist ivuxolimab in advanced cancers. Assay used: immunoSEQ multiplex PCR; TCRdb lists only in-frame clones, some missing. The table shows tens of thousands of clones, with about nine tenths occurring only once. This sample comprised CD4+ or CD8+ T cells sorted from blood, obtained in a trial of the OX40 agonist ivuxolimab. The source of these receptors is an adult with an advanced solid tumor such as melanoma, head and neck, liver or kidney cancer. Each CDR3 is given with its conserved first and last residue. A D gene is named only where the DNA matches it firmly.

v_call: TRBV4-1
j_call: TRBJ2-7
d_call: .
cdr3_aa: CASSPRQGGSANEQYF
cdr3_nt: TGCGCCAGCAGCCCTCGACAGGGAGGGAGCGCTAACGAGCAGTACTTC

v_call: TRBV6-1
j_call: TRBJ1-4
d_call: .
cdr3_aa: CASTISRVNYEKLFF
cdr3_nt: TGTGCCAGCACCATAAGTCGGGTAAACTATGAAAAACTGTTTTTT

v_call: TRBV28
j_call: TRBJ2-5
d_call: TRBD1
cdr3_aa: CASSSPGTAYQETQYF
cdr3_nt: TGTGCCAGCAGTTCACCCGGGACAGCGTACCAAGAGACCCAGTACTTC

v_call: TRBV2
j_call: TRBJ2-5
d_call: TRBD2
cdr3_aa: CASNSVSGRETQYF
cdr3_nt: TGTGCCAGCAACTCCGTTAGCGGGAGAGAGACCCAGTACTTC

v_call: TRBV6-6
j_call: TRBJ1-2
d_call: .
cdr3_aa: CASSYPVARGYTF
cdr3_nt: TGTGCCAGCAGTTACCCGGTCGCGCGGGGCTACACCTTC

v_call: TRBV10-3
j_call: TRBJ1-5
d_call: .
cdr3_aa: CAISESNAGNQPQHF
cdr3_nt: TGTGCCATCAGTGAGTCGAATGCAGGTAATCAGCCCCAGCATTTT

v_call: TRBV2
j_call: TRBJ2-4
d_call: .
cdr3_aa: CASRTWGEENIQYF
cdr3_nt: TGTGCCAGCAGGACCTGGGGGGAAGAAAACATTCAGTACTTC

v_call: TRBV11-2
j_call: TRBJ2-1
d_call: .
cdr3_aa: CASSLVRYNEQFF
cdr3_nt: TGTGCCAGCAGCTTAGTGCGGTACAATGAGCAGTTCTTC

v_call: TRBV11-2
j_call: TRBJ2-7
d_call: .
cdr3_aa: CASSPGGPEQYF
cdr3_nt: TGTGCCAGCAGCCCCGGAGGGCCCGAGCAGTACTTC

v_call: TRBV6-5
j_call: TRBJ1-5
d_call: TRBD1
cdr3_aa: CASSGTGGSQPQHF
cdr3_nt: TGTGCCAGCAGTGGGACAGGGGGCAGTCAGCCCCAGCATTTT